Each of the 27 T cell receptor beta chains below was sequenced from the same sample in a study of T-cell reconstitution after alpha-beta-depleted transplantation in children. Unique molecular identifiers were built into the TCRbeta library. MiXCR, run by TCRdb on the PCR reads, gives a single entry per CDR3 protein. The sample lists around 78,000 distinct CDR3 sequences, 11% to 15% occurring once. The input for sequencing was PBMCs, mostly from graft donor cells, taken 180 days after TCRalphabeta/CD19-depleted stem cell transplant. The receptors originated from a male patient aged 2 to 10 who had a stem cell transplant for acute lymphoblastic leukemia, so the T cells may come from the graft donor.

This clonotype was counted only a few times. This rearrangement joins TRBV5-1 to TRBJ1-4; 7 bases agree with TRBD1. CDR3 size: 16 residues. J gave up 0 bases and V 3 bases, and 5 bases lay outside the gene matches. Germline CDR1 reads SGHRS; CDR2 reads YFSETQ. CDR3 DNA: TGCGCCAGCAGCTGGGGACAGAAATCAACTAATGAAAAACTGTTTTTT. It codes for CASSWGQKSTNEKLFF.

This clonotype showed up just a few times. This chain joins TRBV11-3 and TRBJ2-1; D is perhaps TRBD1 (5 bases). V was trimmed by 3 bases and J by 3 bases, leaving 15 bases between them. Germline V gene data show CDR1 as SGHNT and CDR2 as YENEEA. The length of the CDR3 is 16 residues. DNA for the CDR3: TGTGCCAGCAGCTTTAGGGCACAGGCCATCTACAATGAGCAGTTCTTC. Amino acid sequence: CASSFRAQAIYNEQFF.

This clonotype was found once. The J gene is TRBJ1-1, the V gene TRBV9; the D gene is possibly TRBD1 (6 bases). V was shortened by 5 bases and J by 2 bases, with 16 bases between the two germline ends. The CDR3 is 15 amino acids. Germline V gives CDR1 SGDLS, CDR2 YYNGEE. The CDR3 loop reads CASSAPGQLNTEAFF. The CDR3 bases are TGTGCCAGCAGTGCCCCGGGACAACTCAACACTGAAGCTTTCTTT.

The chain combines TRBV4-1 with TRBJ1-5; D is uncertain. The CDR3 runs 17 residues. Germline V CDR1 and CDR2: MGHRA, YSYEKL. Trimming left V 5 bases short and J 1 base short, with 18 bases between. The CDR3 DNA sequence: TGCGCCAGCAGCTCTAGCAGAGGATCGGGCAGCAATCAGCCCCAGCATTTT. This sequence encodes CASSSSRGSGSNQPQHF.

V is TRBV29-1 and J is TRBJ1-1; D possibly corresponds to TRBD1 (5 bases). V gave up 6 bases and J gave up 6 bases, with 17 bases separating them. The germline gives CDR1 SQVTM, CDR2 ANQGSEA. This CDR3 comprises 13 residues. In nucleotides, the CDR3 is TGCAGCGTCCTACCGGGGTCGGGGGCTGAAGCTTTCTTT. Translation: CSVLPGSGAEAFF.

This clonotype was observed at least ten times. The chain has TRBV7-2 and TRBJ2-7; 7 nucleotides agree with TRBD2. The ends lost 3 bases at V and 3 bases at J; junction bases unmatched: 17. The CDR3 has 18 residues. Per germline, CDR1 SGHTA and CDR2 FQGNSA. This chain's CDR3 is CASSFRGVADTPLYEQYF. The DNA for the CDR3 is TGTGCCAGCAGCTTCCGGGGGGTAGCGGACACGCCCCTCTACGAGCAGTACTTC.

This clonotype was counted many times. The rearrangement joins TRBV7-2 to TRBJ2-3, with 12 bases matching TRBD1. There are 17 residues in the CDR3. Germline values: CDR1 SGHTA, CDR2 FQGNSA. Unmatched junction bases numbered 12, after V lost 5 bases and J lost 6 bases. The DNA of the CDR3 is TGTGCCAGCAGCCTCCAAGCCGGGACAGGGGGCATGGATACGCAGTATTTT. This gives the protein CASSLQAGTGGMDTQYF.

Here the CDR3 DNA reads TGTGCCAGCAGCCAGGCCGGGACTAGCGGGAGATCAGATACGCAGTATTTT. Protein sequence: CASSQAGTSGRSDTQYF. V and J are TRBV3-1 and TRBJ2-3; 14 nucleotides match TRBD2. Looked up from germline, CDR1 is LGHDT and CDR2 is YNNKEL (reference sequence). The CDR3 spans 17 residues. Trimming at V came to 3 bases and at J to 4 bases, leaving 6 bases not matched to a gene.

The V call is TRBV4-3, the J call TRBJ1-5, with D perhaps TRBD1 (5 bases). The CDR3 has 13 amino acids. The germline V gene encodes CDR1 LGHNA and CDR2 YSLEER. Between the trimmed V and J ends, which lost 0 bases and 9 bases, there was a span of 9 bases. The CDR3: CASSQEAGLPQHF. The CDR3 region has the DNA TGCGCCAGCAGCCAAGAGGCAGGGCTGCCCCAGCATTTT.

The rearrangement links TRBV5-1 to TRBJ1-4; possibly TRBD1 for D (5 bases). This CDR3 spans 16 amino acids. Germline CDR1 SGHRS, CDR2 YFSETQ. The V and J ends lost 5 bases and 2 bases respectively, with 16 bases between them. CDR3 DNA: TGCGCCAGCAGTGACCCGGGACGGGACACTAATGAAAAACTGTTTTTT. This translates into CASSDPGRDTNEKLFF.

This clonotype was picked up many times. The rearrangement links TRBV24-1 to TRBJ2-1, with D possibly matching TRBD1 (6 bases). Trimming stripped 4 bases from V and 15 bases from J, with 21 bases between. The CDR3 spans 14 residues. Germline CDR1 and CDR2: KGHDR and SFDVKD. CDR3 DNA sequence: TGTGCCACCAGTGACCTGGGACCTTCAAGGGGGTGGTTCTTC. Its protein is CATSDLGPSRGWFF.

About this clonotype: Germline and junction disagree at one end, which may indicate a read error. CDR3 region: CAISESQGFGYDYTF. The DNA for the CDR3 is TGTGCCATCAGTGAGTCCCAGGGTTTCGGTTATGACTACACCTTC. The V call is TRBV10-3, the J call TRBJ1-2; D perhaps matches TRBD1 (5 bases). Germline CDR1 reads ENHRY; CDR2 reads SYGVKD. The CDR3 extends over 15 amino acids.

The genes are TRBV6-2 or TRBV6-3 and TRBJ2-7, with D possibly matching TRBD2 (6 bases). V lost 3 bases, J lost 2 bases, and 17 bases lay in between. The CDR3 is 16 residues long. Germline CDR1 reads MNHEY; CDR2 reads SVGEGT. This chain's CDR3 is CASSYSRSEGAYEQYF. The DNA for the CDR3 is TGTGCCAGCAGTTATAGCCGGTCGGAGGGCGCCTACGAGCAGTACTTC.

The chain employs TRBV7-2 and TRBJ2-7, with D unclear. This CDR3 is 14 amino acids long. Germline assignment: CDR1 SGHTA and CDR2 FQGNSA. V lost 3 bases and J lost 4, with 13 bases in between. CDR3 sequence: CASSLPLYPYEQYF. DNA for the CDR3: TGTGCCAGCAGCTTGCCTCTCTATCCTTACGAGCAGTACTTC.

The chain is built from TRBV5-6 and TRBJ1-2; no clear D gene. The germline V gene has CDR1 SGHDT and CDR2 YYEEEE. V was clipped by 2 bases and J by 2 bases, with 10 bases between them. This CDR3 is built from 14 residues. The CDR3, as DNA: TGTGCCAGCAGCTTAGGCCCGGGAAACTATGGCTACACCTTC. Translation: CASSLGPGNYGYTF.

V and J are TRBV20-1 and TRBJ1-5; D perhaps matches TRBD1 (5 bases). The CDR3 spans 19 residues. Looked up from germline, CDR1 is DFQATT and CDR2 is SNEGSKA (reference sequence). V lost 0 bases to trimming and J lost 2 bases, with 23 bases between them. CDR3 bases: TGCAGTGCTAGAGATAAGGGCCAGGGCGGGATTACGGGCAATCAGCCCCAGCATTTT. Translation: CSARDKGQGGITGNQPQHF.

This clonotype was seen a few times. V usage is TRBV20-1 and J usage is TRBJ2-5, with D possibly TRBD1 on 6 matching bases. Germline loops: CDR1 DFQATT, CDR2 SNEGSKA (reference sequence). The CDR3 covers 13 residues. Trimming shortened V by 4 bases and J by 7 bases, and 16 bases separated the two germline ends. The CDR3 is CSAKAVRGGTQYF. The CDR3, as DNA: TGCAGTGCTAAGGCGGTTCGAGGGGGGACCCAGTACTTC.

The chain combines TRBV29-1 with TRBJ2-4; no clear D gene. The CDR3 sequence is 15 residues long. CDR1 SQVTM and CDR2 ANQGSEA come from the germline V gene. Between the trimmed V and J ends, which lost 4 bases and 2 bases, there was a span of 15 bases. CDR3 amino acids: CSVVRTQYTKNIQYF. In nucleotides, the CDR3 is TGCAGCGTTGTAAGGACGCAATATACCAAAAACATTCAGTACTTC.

This clonotype has just a few counts. The genes are TRBV28 and TRBJ2-7; 13 bases agree with TRBD2. CDR3 length equals 17 residues. Germline CDR1 and CDR2: MDHEN and SYDVKM. J lost 3 bases, V lost 5 bases, and 10 bases had no gene match. DNA for the CDR3: TGTGCCAGCAGTCCGCGACTAGCGGGGGGACCCCTCTACGAGCAGTACTTC. Its protein is CASSPRLAGGPLYEQYF.

The chain has TRBV7-2 and TRBJ2-7; 9 nucleotides line up with TRBD1. The CDR3 is made up of 15 amino acids. Unmatched junction bases numbered 5, after V lost 4 bases and J lost 1 base. Germline V gene lookup returns CDR1 SGHTA and CDR2 FQGNSA. DNA for the CDR3: TGTGCCAGCAGCTACCGGACAGGGGAATCCTACGAGCAGTACTTC. Amino acids: CASSYRTGESYEQYF.

This clonotype appeared a few times. V and J are TRBV28 and TRBJ1-2, with D uncertain. Trimming cost V 4 bases and J 8 bases, with 11 bases left between them. The CDR3 spans 12 residues. CDR1 is MDHEN, CDR2 SYDVKM, per germline. As DNA, the CDR3 is TGTGCCAGCAGTTCCCCTCCCAGAGGCTACACCTTC. This encodes CASSSPPRGYTF.

The rearrangement links TRBV9 to TRBJ2-2; 9 nucleotides match TRBD1. The CDR3 extends over 19 amino acids. Germline V CDR1 and CDR2: SGDLS, YYNGEE. V lost 0 bases, J lost 4 bases, and 13 bases stayed unmatched. CDR3 DNA sequence: TGTGCCAGCAGCGTAGTTCCCCGGGACAGGGTATCATCCACCGGGGAGCTGTTTTTT. It is translated as CASSVVPRDRVSSTGELFF.

This clonotype was seen at least ten times. A read error may produce the germline difference seen at one junction end. The genes are TRBV7-2 and TRBJ2-2, with D perhaps matching TRBD1 (5 bases). In germline, CDR1 is SGHTA, CDR2 FQGNSA. This CDR3 is 15 amino acids long. DNA of the CDR3: TGTGCCAGCACCTTTGGGGCCCGTCCCACCCGGGAGCTGTTTTTT. Translation gives CASTFGARPTRELFF.

The V and J genes are TRBV28 and TRBJ2-7, with D tentatively TRBD1 (5 bases). The CDR3 length is 14 residues. Germline assignment: CDR1 MDHEN and CDR2 SYDVKM. Trimming removed 2 bases at V and 7 bases at J, with 15 bases between. CDR3 in DNA: TGTGCCAGCAGTTTAGGGGCCAGCTCAAGGGAGCAGTACTTC. This codes for CASSLGASSREQYF.

On this clonotype: Mismatch with germline at one junction end may stem from a read error. The rearrangement links TRBV7-9 to TRBJ2-5; 8 bases are shared with TRBD1. Per germline, CDR1 SEHNR and CDR2 FQNEAQ (reference sequence). There are 15 residues in the CDR3. This CDR3 is CANSPGQGTQETQYF. As DNA, the CDR3 is TGTGCCAACAGCCCCGGACAGGGTACGCAAGAGACCCAGTACTTC.

This clonotype came up a few times. This sequence joins TRBV10-2 and TRBJ2-1; TRBD2 matches 8 bases. V shed 2 bases, J shed 2 bases, and the junction held 2 bases outside the gene matches. The germline CDR1 and CDR2 sequences are WSHSY and SAAADI. The CDR3 consists of 15 residues. The CDR3 sequence: CASSEDGGAYNEQFF. CDR3 nucleotide sequence: TGCGCCAGCAGTGAGGACGGGGGGGCCTACAATGAGCAGTTCTTC.

The chain carries TRBV24-1 and TRBJ2-3; weak D call: TRBD2 (6 bases). CDR3 length: 15 residues. Germline-derived CDR1 and CDR2 are KGHDR and SFDVKD. Between the trimmed V and J ends, which lost 4 bases and 5 bases, there was a span of 15 bases. CDR3 residues: CATSDGGMGEDTQYF. The CDR3 DNA reads TGTGCCACCAGTGACGGCGGGATGGGGGAAGATACGCAGTATTTT.